This entry is about one T cell receptor beta chain. The sample comes from a study of cytotoxic CD8 clonotypes in ibrutinib-treated CLL. TCRdb's copy holds only in-frame clones and misses some; the assay was immunoSEQ multiplex PCR. The top ten hold less than 30% of the sample, which has some 150,000 clones, 60% to 80% seen once. The CDR3 is 17 amino acids. The V gene end was trimmed by 2 bases and the J gene end by 3 bases; junction bases not matched to a gene: 15. Germline CDR1 reads SQVTM; CDR2 reads ANQGSEA. The chain is built from TRBV29-1 and TRBJ2-7, with 8 bases matching TRBD1. The source was PBMCs, collected after 12 months of ibrutinib treatment. The source is a human donor with chronic lymphocytic leukemia. CDR3: CSVESPLAGTGYYEQYF. Written as DNA, the CDR3 is TGCAGCGTTGAATCGCCGCTGGCCGGGACAGGTTACTACGAGCAGTACTTC.